What follows describes a single TCR beta chain. Its target is unknown. The sample belongs to a study of shared clonotypes between healthy human individuals. The wider study: Donors were a couple of women and a few men aged 18 to 49.

V was pared by 5 bases and J by 5 bases, with 10 bases between. This CDR3 is built from 13 residues. Germline values: CDR1 LNHDA, CDR2 SQIVND (reference sequence). Measured with immunoSEQ multiplex PCR; TCRdb has only the in-frame clones, and not every one. The sample shows roughly 490,000 clones, 76% of them seen only once. Around 86 million PBMCs went into genomic DNA for unsorted samples. Study-wide points: In having few donors, the study represented limited genetic and exposure-history diversity.

The sequenced material came from PBMCs. The TCR originated in a woman in her thirties or forties in good health. Some clones in this sample may be carry-over from other donors' samples. The rearrangement links TRBV19 to TRBJ1-5; the D is unclear. CDR3 amino acids: CASSFRRDQPQHF. The CDR3, as DNA: TGTGCCAGTAGTTTTAGACGGGATCAGCCCCAGCATTTT. Full variable domain (missing parts from reference TRBV19 and TRBJ1-5): DGGITQSPKYLFRKEGQNVTLSCEQNLNHDAMYWYRQDPGQGLRLIYYSQIVNDFQKGDIAEGYSVSREKKESFPLTVTSAQKNPTAFYLCASSFRRDQPQHFGDGTRLSIL.